This T cell receptor (beta chain) was observed in a study of technical replicates of blood from several donors. Assay used: immunoSEQ multiplex PCR; TCRdb lists only in-frame clones, some missing. The sample lists 98,000 or so clones, approximately 95% occurring once. This clone appeared once. This receptor was taken from a human donor in good health. Sequencing was carried out using T cells isolated from PBMCs.

CDR3 coding DNA: TGTGCCAGCAGCTTGGAGGCCAGGGCCAATTCCTACGAGCAGTACTTC. It codes for CASSLEARANSYEQYF. The chain links TRBV5-6 to TRBJ2-7, with a tentative D call TRBD1 (5 bases). Trimming took off 0 bases at V and 1 base at J, with 14 bases between the two ends. The CDR3 runs 16 residues. Germline assignment: CDR1 SGHDT and CDR2 YYEEEE.